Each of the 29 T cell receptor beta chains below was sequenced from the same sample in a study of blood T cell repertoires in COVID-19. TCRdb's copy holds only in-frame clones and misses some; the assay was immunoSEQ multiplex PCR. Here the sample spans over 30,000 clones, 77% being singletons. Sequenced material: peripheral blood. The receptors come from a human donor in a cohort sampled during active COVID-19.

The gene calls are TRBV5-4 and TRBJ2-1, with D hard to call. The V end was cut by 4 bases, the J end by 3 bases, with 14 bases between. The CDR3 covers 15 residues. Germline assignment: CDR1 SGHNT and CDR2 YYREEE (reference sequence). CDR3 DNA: TGTGCCAGCAGCGCAGACCTACAGAGCTACAATGAGCAGTTCTTC. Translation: CASSADLQSYNEQFF.

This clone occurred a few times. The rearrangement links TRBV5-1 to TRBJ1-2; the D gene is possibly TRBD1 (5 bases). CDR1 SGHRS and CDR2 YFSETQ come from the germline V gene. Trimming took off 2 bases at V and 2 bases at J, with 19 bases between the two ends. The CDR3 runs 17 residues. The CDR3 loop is CASSFGYGGGSNYGYTF. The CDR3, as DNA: TGCGCCAGCAGCTTTGGTTACGGGGGAGGCTCGAACTATGGCTACACCTTC.

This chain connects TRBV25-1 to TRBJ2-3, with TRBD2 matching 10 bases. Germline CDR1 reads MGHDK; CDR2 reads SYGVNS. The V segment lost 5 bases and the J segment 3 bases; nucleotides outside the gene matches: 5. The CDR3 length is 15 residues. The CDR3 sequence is CASSKAGGPTDTQYF. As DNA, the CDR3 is TGTGCCAGCAGTAAAGCGGGGGGGCCGACAGATACGCAGTATTTT.

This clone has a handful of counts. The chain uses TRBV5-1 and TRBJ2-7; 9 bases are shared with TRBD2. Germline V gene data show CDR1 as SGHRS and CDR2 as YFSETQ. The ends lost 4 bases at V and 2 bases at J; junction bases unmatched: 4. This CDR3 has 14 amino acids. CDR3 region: CASSQRGDPYEQYF. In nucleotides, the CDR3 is TGCGCCAGCAGCCAGCGGGGGGACCCCTACGAGCAGTACTTC.

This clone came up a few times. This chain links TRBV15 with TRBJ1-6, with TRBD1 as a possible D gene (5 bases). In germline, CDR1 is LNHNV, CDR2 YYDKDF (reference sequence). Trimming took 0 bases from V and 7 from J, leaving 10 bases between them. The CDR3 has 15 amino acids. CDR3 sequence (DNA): TGTGCCACCAGCAGAGAGCCAGGGTCGAATTCACCCCTCCACTTT. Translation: CATSREPGSNSPLHF.

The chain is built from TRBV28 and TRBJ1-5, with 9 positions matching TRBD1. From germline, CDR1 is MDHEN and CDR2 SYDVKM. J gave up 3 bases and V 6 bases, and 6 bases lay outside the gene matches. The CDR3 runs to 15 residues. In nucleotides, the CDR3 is TGTGCCAGCAGCCCGGGACAGGGAGTCAATCAGCCCCAGCATTTT. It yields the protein CASSPGQGVNQPQHF. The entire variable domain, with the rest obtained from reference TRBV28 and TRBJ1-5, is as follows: DVKVTQSSRYLVKRTGEKVFLECVQDMDHENMFWYRQDPGLGLRLIYFSYDVKMKEKGDIPEGYSVSREKKERFSLILESASTNQTSMYLCASSPGQGVNQPQHFGDGTRLSIL.

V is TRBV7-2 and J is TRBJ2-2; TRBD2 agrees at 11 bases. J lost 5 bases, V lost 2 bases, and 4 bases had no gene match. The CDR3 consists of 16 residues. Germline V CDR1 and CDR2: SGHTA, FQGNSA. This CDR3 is CASSLSTSGSTGELFF. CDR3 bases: TGTGCCAGCAGCTTATCAACTAGCGGGAGTACCGGGGAGCTGTTTTTT. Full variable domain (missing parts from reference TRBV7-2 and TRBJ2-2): GAGVSQSPSNKVTEKGKDVELRCDPISGHTALYWYRQSLGQGLEFLIYFQGNSAPDKSGLPSDRFSAERTGGSVSTLTIQRTQQEDSAVYLCASSLSTSGSTGELFFGEGSRLTVL.

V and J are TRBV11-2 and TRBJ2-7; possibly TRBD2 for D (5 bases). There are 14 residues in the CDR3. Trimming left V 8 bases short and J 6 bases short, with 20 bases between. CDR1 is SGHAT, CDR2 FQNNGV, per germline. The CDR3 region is CASRSSRELGEQYF. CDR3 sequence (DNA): TGTGCCAGCCGCTCGTCAAGGGAGCTGGGCGAGCAGTACTTC.

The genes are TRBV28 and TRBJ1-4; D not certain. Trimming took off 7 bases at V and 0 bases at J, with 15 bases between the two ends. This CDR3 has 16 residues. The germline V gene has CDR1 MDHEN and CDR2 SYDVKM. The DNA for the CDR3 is TGTGCCAGCACCGGGTTAGGGAGATCAACTAATGAAAAACTGTTTTTT. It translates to CASTGLGRSTNEKLFF. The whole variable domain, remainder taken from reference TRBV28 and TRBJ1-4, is DVKVTQSSRYLVKRTGEKVFLECVQDMDHENMFWYRQDPGLGLRLIYFSYDVKMKEKGDIPEGYSVSREKKERFSLILESASTNQTSMYLCASTGLGRSTNEKLFFGSGTQLSVL.

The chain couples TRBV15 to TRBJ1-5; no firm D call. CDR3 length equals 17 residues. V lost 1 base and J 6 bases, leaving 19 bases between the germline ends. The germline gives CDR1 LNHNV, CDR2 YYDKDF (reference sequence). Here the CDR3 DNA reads TGTGCCACCAGCAGAGGTCAAAGGGCGGGAGCTGTTCAGCCCCAGCATTTT. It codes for CATSRGQRAGAVQPQHF.

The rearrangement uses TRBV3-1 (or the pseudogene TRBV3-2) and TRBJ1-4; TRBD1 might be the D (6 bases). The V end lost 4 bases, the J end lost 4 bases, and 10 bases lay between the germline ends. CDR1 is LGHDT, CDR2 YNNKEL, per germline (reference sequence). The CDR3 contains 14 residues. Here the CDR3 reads CASSLRTDNEKLFF. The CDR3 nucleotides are TGTGCCAGCAGCCTCCGGACAGATAATGAAAAACTGTTTTTT.

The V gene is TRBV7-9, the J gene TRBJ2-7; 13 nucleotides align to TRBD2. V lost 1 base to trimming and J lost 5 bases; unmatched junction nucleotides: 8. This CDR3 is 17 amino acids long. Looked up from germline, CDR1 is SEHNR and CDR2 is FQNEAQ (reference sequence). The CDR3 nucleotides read TGTGCCAGCAGCTTAGGACTAGCGGGAGGACGCGCCAACGAGCAGTACTTC. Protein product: CASSLGLAGGRANEQYF. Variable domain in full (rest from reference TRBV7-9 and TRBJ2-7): DTGVSQNPRHKITKRGQNVTFRCDPISEHNRLYWYRQTLGQGPEFLTYFQNEAQLEKSRLLSDRFSAERPKGSFSTLEIQRTEQGDSAMYLCASSLGLAGGRANEQYFGPGTRLTVT.

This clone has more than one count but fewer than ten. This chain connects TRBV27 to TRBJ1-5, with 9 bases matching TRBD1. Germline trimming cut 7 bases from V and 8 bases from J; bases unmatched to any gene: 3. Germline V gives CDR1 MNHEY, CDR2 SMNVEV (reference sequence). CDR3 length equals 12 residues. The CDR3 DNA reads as TGTGCCAGCAAGACAGGGGGTAAGCCCCAGCATTTT. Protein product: CASKTGGKPQHF.

The CDR3 coding sequence is TGTGCCAGCAGCCGTGGGGGACTAGTTGCTGGCAATGAGCAGTTCTTC. Translated, it gives CASSRGGLVAGNEQFF. The chain has TRBV7-7 and TRBJ2-1; 8 nucleotides match TRBD2. Trimming took 5 bases from V and 6 from J; bases not matched to a gene: 12. Germline loops: CDR1 SSHAT, CDR2 FNYEAQ (reference sequence). This CDR3 is built from 16 residues.

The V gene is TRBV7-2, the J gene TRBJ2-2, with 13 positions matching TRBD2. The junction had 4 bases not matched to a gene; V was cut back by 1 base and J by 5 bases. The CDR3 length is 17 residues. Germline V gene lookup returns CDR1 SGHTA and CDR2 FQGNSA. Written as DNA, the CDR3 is TGTGCCAGCAGCTTAGGACTAGCGGGGGGTGGTACCGGGGAGCTGTTTTTT. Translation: CASSLGLAGGGTGELFF.

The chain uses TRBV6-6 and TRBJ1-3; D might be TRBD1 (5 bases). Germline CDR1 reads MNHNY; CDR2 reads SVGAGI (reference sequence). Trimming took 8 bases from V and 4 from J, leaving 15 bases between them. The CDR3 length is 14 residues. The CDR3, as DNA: TGTGCCAGCCGCGGGACGGTGGGGGGAAACACCATATATTTT. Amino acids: CASRGTVGGNTIYF.

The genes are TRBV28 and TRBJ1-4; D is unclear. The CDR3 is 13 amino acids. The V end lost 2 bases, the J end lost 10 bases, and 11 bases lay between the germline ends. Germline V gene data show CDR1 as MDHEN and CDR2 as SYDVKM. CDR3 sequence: CASSLGPAGKLFF. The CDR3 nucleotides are TGTGCCAGCAGTTTAGGGCCGGCCGGAAAACTGTTTTTT.

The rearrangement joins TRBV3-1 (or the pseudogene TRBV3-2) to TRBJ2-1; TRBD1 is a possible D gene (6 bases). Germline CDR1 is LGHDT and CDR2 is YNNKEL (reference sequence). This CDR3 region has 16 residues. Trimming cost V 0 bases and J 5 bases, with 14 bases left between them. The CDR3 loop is CASSQDPGAPNNEQFF. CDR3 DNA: TGTGCCAGCAGCCAAGACCCAGGGGCCCCTAACAATGAGCAGTTCTTC.

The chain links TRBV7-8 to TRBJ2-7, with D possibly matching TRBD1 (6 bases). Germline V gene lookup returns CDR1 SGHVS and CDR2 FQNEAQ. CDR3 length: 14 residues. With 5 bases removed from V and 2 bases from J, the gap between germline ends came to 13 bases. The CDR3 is CASSHTGFPYEQYF. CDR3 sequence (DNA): TGTGCCAGCAGCCACACAGGGTTCCCCTACGAGCAGTACTTC.

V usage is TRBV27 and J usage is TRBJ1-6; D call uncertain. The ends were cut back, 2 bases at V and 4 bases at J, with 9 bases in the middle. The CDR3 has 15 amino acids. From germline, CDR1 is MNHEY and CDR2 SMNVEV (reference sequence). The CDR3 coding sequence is TGTGCCAGCAGTTTAGAGGGCAGGTATAATTCACCCCTCCACTTT. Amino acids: CASSLEGRYNSPLHF.

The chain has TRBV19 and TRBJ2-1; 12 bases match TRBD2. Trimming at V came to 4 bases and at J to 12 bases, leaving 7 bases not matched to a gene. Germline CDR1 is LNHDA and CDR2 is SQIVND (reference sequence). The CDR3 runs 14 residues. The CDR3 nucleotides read TGTGCCAGTAGTAACCCTACTAGCGGGAGGTGGCAGTTCTTC. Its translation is CASSNPTSGRWQFF.

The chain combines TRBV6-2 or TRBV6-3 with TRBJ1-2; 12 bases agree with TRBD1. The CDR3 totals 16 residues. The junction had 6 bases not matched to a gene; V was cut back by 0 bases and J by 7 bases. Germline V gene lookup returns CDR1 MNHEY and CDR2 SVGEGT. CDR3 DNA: TGTGCCAGCAGTTACTCCGCGGGACAGGGGGCTCTTGGCTACACCTTC. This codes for CASSYSAGQGALGYTF.

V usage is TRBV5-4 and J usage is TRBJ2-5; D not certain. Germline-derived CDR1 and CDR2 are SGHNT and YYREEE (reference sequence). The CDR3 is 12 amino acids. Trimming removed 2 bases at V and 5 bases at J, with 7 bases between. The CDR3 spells CASSLNAETQYF. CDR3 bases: TGTGCCAGCAGCTTAAACGCGGAGACCCAGTACTTC.

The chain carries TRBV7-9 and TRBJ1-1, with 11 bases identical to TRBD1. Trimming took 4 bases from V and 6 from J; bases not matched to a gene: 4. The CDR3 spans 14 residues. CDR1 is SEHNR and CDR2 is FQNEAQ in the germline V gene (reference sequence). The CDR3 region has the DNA TGTGCCAGCAGCTCTCGGACAGGGGGCTCTGAAGCTTTCTTT. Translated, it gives CASSSRTGGSEAFF.

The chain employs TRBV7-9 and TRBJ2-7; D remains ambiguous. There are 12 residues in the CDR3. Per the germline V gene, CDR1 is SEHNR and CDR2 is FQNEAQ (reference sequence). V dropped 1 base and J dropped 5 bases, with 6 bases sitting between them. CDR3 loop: CASSLVGHEQYF. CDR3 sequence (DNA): TGTGCCAGCAGCTTAGTTGGCCACGAGCAGTACTTC.

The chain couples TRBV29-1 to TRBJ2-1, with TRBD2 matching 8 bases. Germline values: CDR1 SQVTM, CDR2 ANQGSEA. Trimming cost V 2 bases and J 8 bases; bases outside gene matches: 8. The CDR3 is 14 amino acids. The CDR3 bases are TGCAGCGTTGAACCAGCGGGGGCTTTCTATGAGCAGTTCTTC. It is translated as CSVEPAGAFYEQFF.

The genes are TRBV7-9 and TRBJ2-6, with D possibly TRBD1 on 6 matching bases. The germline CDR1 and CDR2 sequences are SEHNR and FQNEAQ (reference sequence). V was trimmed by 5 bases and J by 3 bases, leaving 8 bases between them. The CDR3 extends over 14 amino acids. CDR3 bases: TGTGCCAGCAGCGGGGGCCTTGGGGCCAACGTCCTGACTTTC. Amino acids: CASSGGLGANVLTF.

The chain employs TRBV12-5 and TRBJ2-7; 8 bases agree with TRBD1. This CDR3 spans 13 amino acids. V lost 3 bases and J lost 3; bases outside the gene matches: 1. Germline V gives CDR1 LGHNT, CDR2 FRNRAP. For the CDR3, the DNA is TGTGCTAGTGGTTTCGGACAGGGCTACGAGCAGTACTTC. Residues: CASGFGQGYEQYF. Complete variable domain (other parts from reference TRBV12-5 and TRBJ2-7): DARVTQTPRHKVTEMGQEVTMRCQPILGHNTVFWYRQTMMQGLELLAYFRNRAPLDDSGMPKDRFSAEMPDATLATLKIQPSEPRDSAVYFCASGFGQGYEQYFGPGTRLTVT.

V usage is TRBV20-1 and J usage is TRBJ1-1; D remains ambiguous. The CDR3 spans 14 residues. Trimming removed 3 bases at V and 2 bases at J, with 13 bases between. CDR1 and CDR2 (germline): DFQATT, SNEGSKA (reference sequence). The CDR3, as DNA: TGCAGTGCTAGTGTTTCCTCCACAAACACTGAAGCTTTCTTT. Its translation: CSASVSSTNTEAFF.